Following are 25 T cell receptor beta chains from one sample sequenced in a study of shared clonotypes between healthy human individuals. The table came from immunoSEQ multiplex PCR; TCRdb's copy has only in-frame clones and leaves some out. The table has about 2.3 million clones, approximately 95% seen once. Sequenced: naive CD4+ T cells from PBMCs. The subset here: CD45RA+ positively selected. All receptors derive from a man aged 18 to 29 in good health. Some clones in this sample may be carry-over from other donors' samples.

This clone has only one observation. The chain joins TRBV7-3 to TRBJ2-1, with 8 bases matching TRBD2. This CDR3 has 15 amino acids. Germline V gene lookup returns CDR1 SGHTA and CDR2 FQGTGA. Trimming removed 2 bases from V and 7 bases from J; junction bases left unmatched: 7. The CDR3 is CASSLWPAGVNEQFF. CDR3 DNA: TGTGCCAGCAGCTTATGGCCAGCGGGAGTTAATGAGCAGTTCTTC.

V usage is TRBV5-1 and J usage is TRBJ1-1; a weak D match, TRBD1 (5 bases). Germline CDR1 and CDR2: SGHRS and YFSETQ. The CDR3 is 14 residues long. The V end was cut by 7 bases, the J end by 4 bases, with 17 bases between. CDR3: CASRAGSRSTEAFF. CDR3 DNA: TGCGCCAGCCGGGCAGGGTCTCGATCCACTGAAGCTTTCTTT.

CDR3 sequence: CASSLWGSDTQYF. The CDR3 DNA reads TGTGCCAGCAGTTTATGGGGGTCAGATACGCAGTATTTT. This chain connects TRBV27 to TRBJ2-3, with D perhaps TRBD1 or TRBD2 (5 bases each). This CDR3 spans 13 amino acids. In germline, CDR1 is MNHEY, CDR2 SMNVEV (reference sequence). V lost 1 base, J lost 4 bases, and 6 bases lay in between.

The CDR3 loop reads CASSLAQYSNQPQHF. The CDR3 region has the DNA TGTGCCAGCAGCTTAGCACAGTATAGCAATCAGCCCCAGCATTTT. This chain connects TRBV7-2 to TRBJ1-5, with D hard to call. The CDR3 contains 15 residues. Germline V gives CDR1 SGHTA, CDR2 FQGNSA. V lost 0 bases to trimming and J lost 0 bases, with 6 bases between them.

The J gene is TRBJ1-5, the V gene TRBV5-5; D call uncertain. This CDR3 has 15 residues. Between the trimmed V and J ends, which lost 0 bases and 10 bases, there was a span of 17 bases. The germline CDR1 and CDR2 sequences are SGHKS and YYEKEE (reference sequence). The CDR3 coding sequence is TGTGCCAGCAGCTTGGGTCCAGCCACCATCAGCCCCCAGCATTTT. Translation: CASSLGPATISPQHF.

This chain joins TRBV4-3 and TRBJ1-2; D remains unclear. Germline V gene data show CDR1 as LGHNA and CDR2 as YSLEER. V shed 0 bases and J shed 4 bases, with 9 bases lying between them. The CDR3 loop spans 14 amino acids. Written as DNA, the CDR3 is TGCGCCAGCAGCCAAGAGAGGCAGCCCTATGGCTACACCTTC. Residues: CASSQERQPYGYTF.

The rearrangement joins TRBV5-4 to TRBJ1-1; TRBD1 is a possible D gene (5 bases). Deletions cut 4 bases from V and 0 bases from J, with 16 bases between. Germline assignment: CDR1 SGHNT and CDR2 YYREEE (reference sequence). This CDR3 contains 16 residues. This CDR3 is CASSQGNHIMNTEAFF. The CDR3 bases are TGTGCCAGCAGCCAGGGAAACCACATCATGAACACTGAAGCTTTCTTT.

This chain connects TRBV2 to TRBJ1-5; D uncertain. Trimming took 7 bases from V and 7 from J, leaving 17 bases between them. The CDR3 sequence is 14 residues long. Germline V lookup: CDR1 SNHLY, CDR2 FYNNEI. CDR3 DNA sequence: TGTGCCAGCAAGGCCGAGACCGGGAGACAGCCCCAGCATTTT. As protein: CASKAETGRQPQHF.

This clone was recorded once. The chain is built from TRBV29-1 and TRBJ1-2, with D unclear. Trimming left V 6 bases short and J 4 bases short, with 12 bases between. The CDR3 extends over 12 amino acids. From germline, CDR1 is SQVTM and CDR2 ANQGSEA. CDR3 amino acids: CSVRSGSYGYTF. The CDR3 nucleotides are TGCAGCGTGAGGTCGGGGAGCTATGGCTACACCTTC. The full variable domain, completed using reference TRBV29-1 and TRBJ1-2, is SAVISQKPSRDICQRGTSLTIQCQVDSQVTMMFWYRQQPGQSLTLIATANQGSEATYESGFVIDKFPISRPNLTFSTLTVSNMSPEDSSIYLCSVRSGSYGYTFGSGTRLTVV.

As to this clone: One junction end does not reproduce the germline sequence, and a read error may be involved. This rearrangement joins TRBV6-5 to TRBJ2-1, with 7 bases that match TRBD2. Germline V gene lookup returns CDR1 MNHEY and CDR2 SVGAGI. The CDR3 loop spans 11 amino acids. The CDR3 region is CASNQGAGEVF. The CDR3 bases are TGTGCCAGCAACCAAGGGGCGGGAGAGGTCTTC.

CDR3 amino acids: CASRGDRDGYTF. DNA of the CDR3: TGTGCCAGCAGGGGGGACAGGGATGGCTACACCTTC. This sequence joins TRBV2 and TRBJ1-2; 9 positions agree with TRBD1. This CDR3 is built from 12 residues. V shed 6 bases and J 6 bases; nucleotides not matched to a gene: 2. The germline gives CDR1 SNHLY, CDR2 FYNNEI. The full variable domain, in which reference TRBV2 and TRBJ1-2 provide the parts outside the CDR3, is EPEVTQTPSHQVTQMGQEVILRCVPISNHLYFYWYRQILGQKVEFLVSFYNNEISEKSEIFDDQFSVERPDGSNFTLKIRSTKLEDSAMYFCASRGDRDGYTFGSGTRLTVV.

The chain carries TRBV28 and TRBJ1-4, with 9 nucleotides matching TRBD1. The CDR3 runs to 14 residues. After removal of 11 bases from V and 4 bases from J, the junction contained 8 bases not matched to a gene. Per the germline V gene, CDR1 is MDHEN and CDR2 is SYDVKM. CDR3 bases: TGTGCCCCCCGACGGGACAGGGTTAATGAAAAACTGTTTTTT. It is translated as CAPRRDRVNEKLFF.

The V and J genes are TRBV28 and TRBJ1-1, with 10 positions matching TRBD1. Germline trimming cut 6 bases from V and 10 bases from J; bases unmatched to any gene: 2. The germline V gene has CDR1 MDHEN and CDR2 SYDVKM. The CDR3 totals 11 residues. The CDR3 coding sequence is TGTGCCAGCAGGGGACAGGGGAGAGCTTTCTTT. Its protein is CASRGQGRAFF.

V and J are TRBV19 and TRBJ1-1; D remains ambiguous. Germline loops: CDR1 LNHDA, CDR2 SQIVND (reference sequence). Trimming took 3 bases from V and 3 from J, leaving 8 bases between them. The CDR3 is 13 residues long. CDR3 nucleotide sequence: TGTGCCAGTAGTATTAACAAGGACACTGAAGCTTTCTTT. It codes for CASSINKDTEAFF.

A remark on this clone: The sample carries other DNA sequences with the same CDR3. The chain recombines TRBV18 with TRBJ2-7, with unresolved D. Trimming stripped 3 bases from V and 4 bases from J, with 7 bases between. The CDR3 covers 12 residues. The germline V gene encodes CDR1 KGHSH and CDR2 LQKENI. As DNA, the CDR3 is TGTGCCAGCTCACCTCAGCCATACGAGCAGTACTTC. Protein: CASSPQPYEQYF.

The chain recombines TRBV19 with TRBJ2-5, with 7 positions matching TRBD2. Germline V gene lookup returns CDR1 LNHDA and CDR2 SQIVND (reference sequence). The CDR3 consists of 14 residues. V lost 5 bases, J lost 5 bases, and 8 bases stayed unmatched. The CDR3 protein is CASSVGLSGETQYF. The CDR3 nucleotides are TGTGCCAGTAGTGTTGGGCTTAGCGGGGAGACCCAGTACTTC.

The chain uses TRBV19 and TRBJ2-5; D unclear. The CDR3 totals 13 residues. The V end lost 7 bases, the J end lost 1 base, and 10 bases lay between the germline ends. Germline CDR1 LNHDA, CDR2 SQIVND (reference sequence). The CDR3 is CASKSRVQETQYF. CDR3 in DNA: TGTGCCAGTAAGTCCCGCGTCCAAGAGACCCAGTACTTC.

The CDR3 is CASRPFRGLQETQYF. CDR3 nucleotides: TGCGCCAGCAGACCCTTCAGGGGTCTCCAAGAGACCCAGTACTTC. The rearrangement uses TRBV5-1 and TRBJ2-5; maybe TRBD1 (6 bases). V shed 5 bases and J shed 1 base, with 15 bases lying between them. Germline loops: CDR1 SGHRS, CDR2 YFSETQ. The CDR3 extends over 15 amino acids.

The rearrangement links TRBV28 to TRBJ2-2; the match to TRBD1 covers 8 bases. This CDR3 spans 17 amino acids. Germline V gene sequence: CDR1 MDHEN, CDR2 SYDVKM. With V trimmed by 3 bases and J by 4 bases, 10 bases remained unmatched. The DNA for the CDR3 is TGTGCCAGCAGTTTGTGGCAGGGGGCGCGAGGCACCGGGGAGCTGTTTTTT. This gives the protein CASSLWQGARGTGELFF.

This clone was picked up one time. V is TRBV11-1 and J is TRBJ2-5; D perhaps matches TRBD2 (6 bases). The germline V gene has CDR1 SGHAT and CDR2 FQDESV (reference sequence). The CDR3 spans 13 residues. Deletions cut 1 base from V and 7 bases from J, with 10 bases between. The CDR3 DNA reads TGTGCCAGCAGCTTAGAAAGGAGGGGGACCCAGTACTTC. It codes for CASSLERRGTQYF.

The chain recombines TRBV27 with TRBJ2-7; TRBD1 aligns across 9 bases. The CDR3 has 16 amino acids. Trimming took 3 bases from V and 5 from J; bases not matched to a gene: 11. Germline V gene sequence: CDR1 MNHEY, CDR2 SMNVEV (reference sequence). The CDR3 DNA follows: TGTGCCAGCAGTTTCGACCCGGGACAGGGTGCCAACGAGCAGTACTTC. Amino acid sequence: CASSFDPGQGANEQYF.

The chain is built from TRBV7-9 and TRBJ2-1, with unresolved D. The germline gives CDR1 SEHNR, CDR2 FQNEAQ (reference sequence). CDR3 size: 11 residues. V was trimmed by 2 bases and J by 7 bases, leaving 3 bases between them. Written as DNA, the CDR3 is TGTGCCAGCAGCTTAACGAATGAGCAGTTCTTC. Translated, it gives CASSLTNEQFF.

Worth noting for this clone: Other DNA sequences in the same sample also yield this CDR3. The chain links TRBV15 to TRBJ1-1; no firm D call. V was pared by 1 base and J by 1 base, with 4 bases between. There are 13 residues in the CDR3. CDR1 is LNHNV and CDR2 is YYDKDF in the germline V gene (reference sequence). The CDR3 is CATSRGGNTEAFF. DNA of the CDR3: TGTGCCACCAGCAGAGGTGGGAACACTGAAGCTTTCTTT.

The chain has TRBV5-1 and TRBJ2-5; TRBD2 matches 8 bases. The V gene end was trimmed by 0 bases and the J gene end by 4 bases; junction bases not matched to a gene: 5. The CDR3 sequence is 15 residues long. Germline values: CDR1 SGHRS, CDR2 YFSETQ. The CDR3 is CASSLVGRAIETQYF. The CDR3 DNA is TGCGCCAGCAGCTTGGTCGGGAGGGCCATAGAGACCCAGTACTTC.

V and J are TRBV28 and TRBJ1-5; no reliable D call. Deletions cut 2 bases from V and 0 bases from J, with 8 bases between. The CDR3 totals 15 residues. From germline, CDR1 is MDHEN and CDR2 SYDVKM. The DNA for the CDR3 is TGTGCCAGCAGTTTAATAGGGTTTAGCAATCAGCCCCAGCATTTT. Protein product: CASSLIGFSNQPQHF.